This TCR beta chain was sequenced in a study of blood T cell repertoires in COVID-19. The wider study: The United States, Italy and Spain supplied acute and convalescent COVID-19 samples. Sample material is recorded as cDNA or gDNA derived from T cells, B-cell-depleted T cells, or PBMCs.

In this sample, this clone turned up a few times. The CDR3 length is 13 residues. The ends lost 6 bases at V and 4 bases at J; junction bases unmatched: 4. Germline-derived CDR1 and CDR2 are SGHVS and FQNEAQ. Under the authors' procedure: Amplification of reference gene primers provided the estimated nucleated cell counts. TCRdb's table, derived via immunoSEQ multiplex PCR, lists solely in-frame clones and lacks some. That table is the source of V, J and clone size, and D and trimming were worked out from the DNA. Among 70,000 or so clones listed, about nine tenths were seen once. The genes are TRBV7-8 and TRBJ2-7; the match to TRBD1 covers 9 bases. This receptor was obtained from a human donor in a cohort sampled during active COVID-19. Sequencing was carried out using peripheral blood. CDR3: CASRDRGRYEQYF. CDR3 nucleotides: TGTGCCAGCAGGGACAGGGGTAGGTACGAGCAGTACTTC.